The clone carrying this T cell receptor beta chain appeared a few times. Per the authors' pipeline: Amplifying reference gene primers gave estimates of nucleated cell counts. The assay was immunoSEQ multiplex PCR, and TCRdb's table has in-frame clones only and misses some. V, J and clone size were drawn from that table, and D and trimming were deduced from the DNA. The sample holds 42,000 or so clones; around 81% are singletons and the top ten take approximately 37%. The V gene lost 5 bases and the J gene lost 0 bases, with 11 bases spanning the gap. Germline V CDR1 and CDR2: SGHVS, FQNEAQ. This CDR3 is 15 amino acids long. The data belong to a study of blood T cell repertoires in COVID-19. Study context: The origin of the acute and convalescent COVID-19 samples was the United States, Italy and Spain. T cells, B-cell-depleted T cells, or PBMCs provided the cDNA or gDNA that served as material.

This TCR derives from a man aged 40-50 years with active or convalescent COVID-19. Sample: peripheral blood. This chain connects TRBV7-8 to TRBJ1-5; D is perhaps TRBD1 (5 bases). The CDR3 reads CASSPQGNSNQPQHF. DNA of the CDR3: TGTGCCAGCAGCCCCCAGGGAAATAGCAATCAGCCCCAGCATTTT.